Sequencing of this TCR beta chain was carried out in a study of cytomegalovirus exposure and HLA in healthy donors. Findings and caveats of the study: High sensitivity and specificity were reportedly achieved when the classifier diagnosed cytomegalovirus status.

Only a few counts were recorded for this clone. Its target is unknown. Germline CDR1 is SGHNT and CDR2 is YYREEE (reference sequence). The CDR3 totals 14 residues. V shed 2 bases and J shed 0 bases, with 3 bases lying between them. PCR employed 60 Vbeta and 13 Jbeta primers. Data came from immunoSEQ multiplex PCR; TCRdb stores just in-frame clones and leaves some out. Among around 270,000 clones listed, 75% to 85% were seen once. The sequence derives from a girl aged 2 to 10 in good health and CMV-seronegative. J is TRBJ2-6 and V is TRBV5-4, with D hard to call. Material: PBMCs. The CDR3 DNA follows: TGTGCCAGCAGCTTCGTCTCTGGGGCCAACGTCCTGACTTTC. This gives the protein CASSFVSGANVLTF.